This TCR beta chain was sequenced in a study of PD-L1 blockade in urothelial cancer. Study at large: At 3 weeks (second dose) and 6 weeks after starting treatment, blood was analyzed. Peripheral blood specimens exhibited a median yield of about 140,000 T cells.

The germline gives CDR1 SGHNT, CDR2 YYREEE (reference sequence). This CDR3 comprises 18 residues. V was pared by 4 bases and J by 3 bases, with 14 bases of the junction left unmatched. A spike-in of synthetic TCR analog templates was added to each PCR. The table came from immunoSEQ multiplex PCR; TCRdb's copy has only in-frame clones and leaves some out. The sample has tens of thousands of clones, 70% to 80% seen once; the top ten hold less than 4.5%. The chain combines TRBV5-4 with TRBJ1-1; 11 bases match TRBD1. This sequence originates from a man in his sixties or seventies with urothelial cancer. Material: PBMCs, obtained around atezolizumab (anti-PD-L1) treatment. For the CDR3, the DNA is TGTGCCAGCAGCCGACCGATGCGGACAGGGGGCGGTGACACTGAAGCTTTCTTT. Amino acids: CASSRPMRTGGGDTEAFF.